The next 29 T cell receptor beta chains were all read from a single sample in a study of shared clonotypes between healthy human individuals. Sequencing was performed with immunoSEQ multiplex PCR; in TCRdb, only in-frame clones are kept and a portion is missing. The repertoire includes about a million clones, approximately 76% of them detected once, and approximately 1.5% sits in the top ten. Specimen: memory CD4+ T cells sorted from blood. Subset meaning: CD45RA-negative fraction. The receptors derive from a man between 18 and 29 years old in good health.

This clone is a singleton in its sample. The gene calls are TRBV5-6 and TRBJ1-2; the match to TRBD1 covers 8 bases. Losses at the gene ends were 0 bases for V and 7 bases for J; bases not matched to a gene: 8. Germline V gives CDR1 SGHDT, CDR2 YYEEEE. The CDR3 is made up of 15 amino acids. In nucleotides, the CDR3 is TGTGCCAGCAGCTTGGGGACAGGGCTAGTGCGTGGCTACACCTTC. This sequence encodes CASSLGTGLVRGYTF.

The chain has TRBV27 and TRBJ1-2; no clear D gene. Germline V gene sequence: CDR1 MNHEY, CDR2 SMNVEV (reference sequence). The CDR3 contains 13 residues. V lost 2 bases and J 6 bases, leaving 10 bases between the germline ends. The CDR3 bases are TGTGCCAGCAGTTTAGTAGGGTCGGATGGCTACACCTTC. This sequence encodes CASSLVGSDGYTF.

Turning to this clone: A much more abundant neighbour one base away suggests this may be a read error. The chain is built from TRBV11-3 and TRBJ1-1; 9 positions agree with TRBD1. This CDR3 has 14 residues. Trimming at V came to 3 bases and at J to 1 base, leaving 0 bases not matched to a gene. Germline assignment: CDR1 SGHNT and CDR2 YENEEA. Written as DNA, the CDR3 is TGTGCCAGCAGCTTGGACAGGGGGAACACTGAAGCTTTCTTT. It translates to CASSLDRGNTEAFF.

To note about this clone: Other nucleotide sequences in the sample specify the same CDR3. The CDR3 DNA sequence: TGTGCCAGCAGTTACTCGGCAGGGAACTATGGCTACACCTTC. This codes for CASSYSAGNYGYTF. J is TRBJ1-2 and V is TRBV6-5; perhaps TRBD1 as D (5 bases). Looked up from germline, CDR1 is MNHEY and CDR2 is SVGAGI. This CDR3 contains 14 residues. Trimming cost V 0 bases and J 2 bases, with 7 bases left between them.

The J gene is TRBJ1-4, the V gene TRBV4-1; tentatively, D is TRBD1 (5 bases). Trimming took 0 bases from V and 3 from J, leaving 8 bases between them. This CDR3 spans 15 amino acids. Germline loops: CDR1 MGHRA, CDR2 YSYEKL. CDR3 in DNA: TGCGCCAGCAGCCAAGAGGGGGTACCTAATGAAAAACTGTTTTTT. This encodes CASSQEGVPNEKLFF.

The chain recombines TRBV7-9 with TRBJ2-6; D unresolved. This CDR3 contains 15 residues. Deletions cut 5 bases from V and 2 bases from J, with 10 bases between. From germline, CDR1 is SEHNR and CDR2 FQNEAQ (reference sequence). CDR3 coding DNA: TGTGCCAGCAGCCCCGTACGGGCTGGGGCCAACGTCCTGACTTTC. Encoded protein: CASSPVRAGANVLTF.

This clone showed up just a few times. The rearrangement joins TRBV18 to TRBJ2-2; 9 positions agree with TRBD2. Trimming at V came to 8 bases and at J to 0 bases, leaving 7 bases not matched to a gene. The CDR3 extends over 16 amino acids. Germline CDR1 reads KGHSH; CDR2 reads LQKENI. CDR3 bases: TGTGCCAGCCCTCTAGCGGGACCGACGAACACCGGGGAGCTGTTTTTT. Protein product: CASPLAGPTNTGELFF.

The chain carries TRBV27 and TRBJ2-5, with TRBD1 as a possible D gene (6 bases). The CDR3 is 16 amino acids. Germline V gene data show CDR1 as MNHEY and CDR2 as SMNVEV (reference sequence). Trimming cost V 2 bases and J 3 bases, with 16 bases left between them. For the CDR3, the DNA is TGTGCCAGCAGTTTAAAAGGACAGCAACGTGAAGAGACCCAGTACTTC. Its protein product is CASSLKGQQREETQYF.

The V and J genes are TRBV6-1 and TRBJ1-4, with D unclear. The CDR3 spans 15 residues. The V end lost 4 bases, the J end lost 6 bases, and 15 bases lay between the germline ends. Germline V gene data show CDR1 as MNHNS and CDR2 as SASEGT. CDR3 coding DNA: TGTGCCAGCAGTGTTACCTTCCGATCGGATGAAAAACTGTTTTTT. Translated: CASSVTFRSDEKLFF.

The rearrangement joins TRBV6-1 to TRBJ1-1; possibly TRBD1 for D (5 bases). The CDR3 contains 13 residues. Trimming took off 5 bases at V and 5 bases at J, with 12 bases between the two ends. Germline values: CDR1 MNHNS, CDR2 SASEGT. This CDR3 reads CASSWGRVTEAFF. The CDR3 DNA reads TGTGCCAGCAGTTGGGGCAGGGTTACTGAAGCTTTCTTT.

The V gene is TRBV10-2, the J gene TRBJ2-3, with D maybe TRBD2 (5 bases). V was trimmed by 2 bases and J by 2 bases, leaving 11 bases between them. Looked up from germline, CDR1 is WSHSY and CDR2 is SAAADI. The CDR3 sequence is 15 residues long. The CDR3 reads CASSEGLEVTDTQYF. In DNA, the CDR3 is TGCGCCAGCAGTGAGGGGTTGGAGGTCACAGATACGCAGTATTTT.

V and J are TRBV28 and TRBJ1-4, with 7 bases matching TRBD1. Per the germline V gene, CDR1 is MDHEN and CDR2 is SYDVKM. V lost 4 bases and J lost 4; bases outside the gene matches: 6. The CDR3 contains 15 residues. The CDR3 DNA reads TGTGCCAGCAGTTCCCCGGGACAGATTAATGAAAAACTGTTTTTT. It specifies CASSSPGQINEKLFF.

V gene TRBV5-1 combines with J gene TRBJ2-3, with D perhaps given as TRBD1 or TRBD2 (6 bases each). The V gene's germline CDR1 is SGHRS and CDR2 YFSETQ. The CDR3 contains 15 residues. V lost 3 bases and J 6 bases, leaving 17 bases between the germline ends. CDR3 protein: CASSSTTSRGDTQYF. DNA for the CDR3: TGCGCCAGCAGCTCGACGACTAGTAGGGGGGATACGCAGTATTTT. The variable domain in full, completed from reference TRBV5-1 and TRBJ2-3, reads KAGVTQTPRYLIKTRGQQVTLSCSPISGHRSVSWYQQTPGQGLQFLFEYFSETQRNKGNFPGRFSGRQFSNSRSEMNVSTLELGDSALYLCASSSTTSRGDTQYFGPGTRLTVL.

The CDR3 DNA is TGTGCCAGCAGCCGATCCTCGGTATCAGGGTTAGGCGAAAAACTGTTTTTT. This translates into CASSRSSVSGLGEKLFF. The chain recombines TRBV7-8 with TRBJ1-4, with D maybe TRBD1 (5 bases). The CDR3 sequence is 17 residues long. The V and J ends lost 5 bases and 8 bases respectively, with 24 bases between them. CDR1 and CDR2 (germline): SGHVS, FQNEAQ.

As concerns this clone: Other nucleotide sequences in the sample specify the same CDR3. V and J are TRBV7-2 and TRBJ2-7, with TRBD1 as a possible D gene (6 bases). Germline lookup yields CDR1 SGHTA and CDR2 FQGNSA. Trimming left V 2 bases short and J 3 bases short, with 8 bases between. The CDR3 contains 13 residues. The CDR3 spells CASSLNRVYEQYF. In DNA, the CDR3 is TGTGCCAGCAGCTTAAACAGGGTCTACGAGCAGTACTTC.

The gene calls are TRBV28 and TRBJ1-5; the D gene is possibly TRBD1 (6 bases). The length of the CDR3 is 14 residues. The germline V gene has CDR1 MDHEN and CDR2 SYDVKM. V lost 3 bases to trimming and J lost 7 bases, with 13 bases between them. The DNA of the CDR3 is TGTGCCAGCAGTTTGGGAGGGGGGGTACAGCCCCAGCATTTT. Translation: CASSLGGGVQPQHF.

In this sample, this clone turned up many times. The gene calls are TRBV11-2 and TRBJ2-7; the D is unclear. This CDR3 spans 12 amino acids. CDR1 and CDR2 (germline): SGHAT, FQNNGV. V shed 1 base and J shed 6 bases, with 7 bases lying between them. CDR3 nucleotides: TGTGCCAGCAGCTTAGGAAGTGTCGAGCAGTACTTC. It translates to CASSLGSVEQYF.

This chain connects TRBV7-6 to TRBJ2-3, with 11 bases identical to TRBD2. The CDR3 contains 18 residues. J gave up 1 base and V 1 base, and 7 bases lay outside the gene matches. Germline CDR1 SGHVS, CDR2 FNYEAQ. CDR3 nucleotides: TGTGCCAGCAGCTTAGGGTTACTAGCGGGAGTTGGCACAGATACGCAGTATTTT. Amino acid sequence: CASSLGLLAGVGTDTQYF.

This sequence joins TRBV10-1 and TRBJ1-1; D not certain. Looked up from germline, CDR1 is WNHNN and CDR2 is SYGVQD (reference sequence). Trimming removed 8 bases from V and 1 base from J, with 8 bases in between. This CDR3 is built from 12 residues. The chain's CDR3 is CASHTKNTEAFF. In DNA form, the CDR3 reads TGCGCCAGCCATACAAAGAACACTGAAGCTTTCTTT.

The V gene is TRBV13, the J gene TRBJ2-5; TRBD2 is a possible D gene (6 bases). The germline CDR1 and CDR2 sequences are PRHDT and FYEKMQ (reference sequence). This CDR3 is 13 amino acids long. The V end lost 5 bases, the J end lost 7 bases, and 14 bases lay between the germline ends. The CDR3 nucleotides are TGTGCCAGCAGCCCCGAGGGAGGAGGGACCCAGTACTTC. This codes for CASSPEGGGTQYF.

The chain has TRBV30 and TRBJ1-4, with D tentatively TRBD1 (5 bases). The CDR3 consists of 15 residues. CDR1 and CDR2 (germline): GTSNPN, SVGIG (reference sequence). The V end was cut by 7 bases, the J end by 1 base, with 16 bases between. The CDR3 nucleotides read TGTGCCTCGAAGGCGGTTAGGGGAACTAATGAAAAACTGTTTTTT. Translated: CASKAVRGTNEKLFF. The full variable domain, completed using reference TRBV30 and TRBJ1-4, is SQTIHQWPATLVQPVGSPLSLECTVEGTSNPNLYWYRQAAGRGLQLLFYSVGIGQISSEVPQNLSASRPQDRQFILSSKKLLLSDSGFYLCASKAVRGTNEKLFFGSGTQLSVL.

This clone was seen only a few times. V usage is TRBV30 and J usage is TRBJ1-5; possibly TRBD1 for D (5 bases). Trimming removed 2 bases from V and 2 bases from J, with 10 bases in between. The CDR3 extends over 14 amino acids. Germline V gives CDR1 GTSNPN, CDR2 SVGIG (reference sequence). The CDR3 DNA reads as TGTGCCTGGAGTTTTGGGGCAGGCAATCAGCCCCAGCATTTT. This codes for CAWSFGAGNQPQHF. Supplemented by reference TRBV30 and TRBJ1-5, the full variable domain reads SQTIHQWPATLVQPVGSPLSLECTVEGTSNPNLYWYRQAAGRGLQLLFYSVGIGQISSEVPQNLSASRPQDRQFILSSKKLLLSDSGFYLCAWSFGAGNQPQHFGDGTRLSIL.

V is TRBV4-3 and J is TRBJ1-5, with D maybe TRBD1 (6 bases). V was cut by 8 bases and J by 4 bases, with 15 bases left in between. From germline, CDR1 is LGHNA and CDR2 YSLEER. This CDR3 comprises 14 residues. The CDR3 is CASADSAQNQPQHF. Here the CDR3 DNA reads TGCGCCAGCGCGGACAGCGCTCAGAATCAGCCCCAGCATTTT.

A single count supports this clone. Within the sample, other DNA sequences also encode this same CDR3. The CDR3 reads CSVGPGETQYF. Written as DNA, the CDR3 is TGCAGCGTTGGGCCCGGCGAGACCCAGTACTTC. The V gene is TRBV29-1, the J gene TRBJ2-5; D is unclear. The length of the CDR3 is 11 residues. Germline V lookup: CDR1 SQVTM, CDR2 ANQGSEA. Trimming took 4 bases from V and 5 from J, leaving 8 bases between them.

This clone was seen a handful of times. The chain combines TRBV28 with TRBJ1-2; possible D gene TRBD1, 5 bases. V lost 4 bases, J lost 8 bases, and 23 bases lay in between. The CDR3 totals 16 residues. Per the germline V gene, CDR1 is MDHEN and CDR2 is SYDVKM. The CDR3 bases are TGTGCCAGCAGTTCCGGGACGGGAAGGCTGCCCCGGGGCTACACCTTC. Its protein product is CASSSGTGRLPRGYTF.

The chain has TRBV11-2 and TRBJ2-2, with TRBD2 as a possible D gene (5 bases). This CDR3 comprises 10 residues. In germline, CDR1 is SGHAT, CDR2 FQNNGV. V lost 10 bases and J lost 7, with 7 bases in between. The CDR3 DNA reads TGTGCCACGGGGATCGGGGAGCTGTTTTTT. Protein sequence: CATGIGELFF.

The chain links TRBV5-8 to TRBJ1-4; a possible D gene is TRBD1 (5 bases). V gave up 0 bases and J gave up 0 bases, with 9 bases separating them. The CDR3 contains 16 residues. Per the germline V gene, CDR1 is SGHTS and CDR2 is YDEGEE. CDR3 nucleotides: TGTGCCAGCAGCTTGGCGGGGCTTGCAACTAATGAAAAACTGTTTTTT. Residues: CASSLAGLATNEKLFF. Full variable domain (outside the CDR3, taken from reference TRBV5-8 and TRBJ1-4): EAGVTQSPTHLIKTRGQQATLRCSPISGHTSVYWYQQALGLGLQFLLWYDEGEERNRGNFPPRFSGRQFPNYSSELNVNALELEDSALYLCASSLAGLATNEKLFFGSGTQLSVL.

Remarks on this clone: This same CDR3 is encoded by further DNA sequences in the sample. V gene TRBV7-2 combines with J gene TRBJ2-3, with D unclear. The CDR3 contains 12 residues. Looked up from germline, CDR1 is SGHTA and CDR2 is FQGNSA. Trimming pared 3 bases from V and 3 bases from J, leaving 4 bases between. The chain's CDR3 is CASSFRTDTQYF. In DNA form, the CDR3 reads TGTGCCAGCAGCTTTCGGACAGATACGCAGTATTTT.

This clone was picked up a small number of times. V usage is TRBV9 and J usage is TRBJ2-3; the match to TRBD2 covers 7 bases. V lost 7 bases and J lost 0; bases outside the gene matches: 11. This CDR3 contains 16 residues. CDR1 is SGDLS and CDR2 is YYNGEE in the germline V gene. The CDR3 loop reads CASSQTGLSSTDTQYF. The CDR3 coding sequence is TGTGCCAGCTCACAAACGGGACTATCTAGCACAGATACGCAGTATTTT. Supplemented by reference TRBV9 and TRBJ2-3, the full variable domain reads DSGVTQTPKHLITATGQRVTLRCSPRSGDLSVYWYQQSLDQGLQFLIQYYNGEERAKGNILERFSAQQFPDLHSELNLSSLELGDSALYFCASSQTGLSSTDTQYFGPGTRLTVL.